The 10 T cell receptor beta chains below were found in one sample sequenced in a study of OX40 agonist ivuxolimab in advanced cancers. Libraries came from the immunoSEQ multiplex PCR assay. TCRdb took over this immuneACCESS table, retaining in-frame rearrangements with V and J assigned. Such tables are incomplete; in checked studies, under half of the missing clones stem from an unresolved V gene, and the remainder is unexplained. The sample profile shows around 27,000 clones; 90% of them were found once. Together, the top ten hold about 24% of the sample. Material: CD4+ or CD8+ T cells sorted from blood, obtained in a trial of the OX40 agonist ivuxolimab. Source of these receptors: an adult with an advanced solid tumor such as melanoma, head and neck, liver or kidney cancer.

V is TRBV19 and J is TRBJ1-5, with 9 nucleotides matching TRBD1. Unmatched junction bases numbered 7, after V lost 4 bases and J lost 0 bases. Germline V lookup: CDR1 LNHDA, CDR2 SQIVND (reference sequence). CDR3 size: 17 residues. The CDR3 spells CASSRRDRDDSNQPQHF. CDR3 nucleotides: TGTGCCAGTAGTAGGAGGGACAGGGACGATAGCAATCAGCCCCAGCATTTT.

This CDR3 reads CASSAGQEYEQYF. As DNA, the CDR3 is TGTGCCAGCAGCGCCGGACAGGAGTACGAGCAGTACTTC. This sequence joins TRBV7-9 and TRBJ2-7, with 7 bases matching TRBD1. The V gene end was trimmed by 5 bases and the J gene end by 4 bases; junction bases not matched to a gene: 5. The V gene's germline CDR1 is SEHNR and CDR2 FQNEAQ (reference sequence). CDR3 length: 13 amino acids. The full variable domain, its missing parts supplied by reference TRBV7-9 and TRBJ2-7, is DTGVSQNPRHKITKRGQNVTFRCDPISEHNRLYWYRQTLGQGPEFLTYFQNEAQLEKSRLLSDRFSAERPKGSFSTLEIQRTEQGDSAMYLCASSAGQEYEQYFGPGTRLTVT.

The CDR3 is CASKGGASTDTQYF. CDR3 DNA sequence: TGCGCCAGCAAGGGTGGGGCTAGCACAGATACGCAGTATTTT. J is TRBJ2-3 and V is TRBV5-1; perhaps TRBD1 as D (5 bases). Between the trimmed V and J ends, which lost 6 bases and 0 bases, there was a span of 11 bases. The CDR3 spans 14 residues. The V gene's germline CDR1 is SGHRS and CDR2 YFSETQ.

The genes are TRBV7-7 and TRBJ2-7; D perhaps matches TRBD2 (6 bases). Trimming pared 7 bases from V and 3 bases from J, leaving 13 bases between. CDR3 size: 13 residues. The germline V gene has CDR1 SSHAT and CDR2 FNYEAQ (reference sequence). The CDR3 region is CASNLGSFYEQYF. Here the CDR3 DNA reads TGTGCCAGCAACCTCGGGAGCTTCTACGAGCAGTACTTC.

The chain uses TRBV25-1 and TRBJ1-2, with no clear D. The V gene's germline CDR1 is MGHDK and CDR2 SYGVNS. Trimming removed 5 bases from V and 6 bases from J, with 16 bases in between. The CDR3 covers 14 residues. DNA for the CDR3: TGTGCCAGCAGTTTCTGGGCAGGATCGGATGGCTACACCTTC. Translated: CASSFWAGSDGYTF.

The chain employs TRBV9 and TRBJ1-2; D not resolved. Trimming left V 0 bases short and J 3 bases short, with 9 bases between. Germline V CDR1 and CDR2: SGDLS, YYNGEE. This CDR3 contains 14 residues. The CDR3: CASSVDGSYYGYTF. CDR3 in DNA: TGTGCCAGCAGCGTAGATGGCAGCTACTATGGCTACACCTTC. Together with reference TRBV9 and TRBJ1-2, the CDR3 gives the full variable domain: DSGVTQTPKHLITATGQRVTLRCSPRSGDLSVYWYQQSLDQGLQFLIQYYNGEERAKGNILERFSAQQFPDLHSELNLSSLELGDSALYFCASSVDGSYYGYTFGSGTRLTVV.

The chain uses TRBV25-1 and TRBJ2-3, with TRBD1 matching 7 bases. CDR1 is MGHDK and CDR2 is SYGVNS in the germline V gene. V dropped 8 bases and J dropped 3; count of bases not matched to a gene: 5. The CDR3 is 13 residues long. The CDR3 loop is CASSDRITDTQYF. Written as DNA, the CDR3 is TGTGCCAGCTCGGACAGGATTACAGATACGCAGTATTTT.

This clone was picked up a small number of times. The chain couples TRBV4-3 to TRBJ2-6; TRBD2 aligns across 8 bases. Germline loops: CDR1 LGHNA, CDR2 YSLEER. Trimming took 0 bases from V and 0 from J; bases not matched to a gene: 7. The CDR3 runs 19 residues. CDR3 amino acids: CASSQDRGGSSSGANVLTF. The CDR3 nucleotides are TGCGCCAGCAGCCAAGACCGGGGGGGCTCAAGCTCTGGGGCCAACGTCCTGACTTTC.

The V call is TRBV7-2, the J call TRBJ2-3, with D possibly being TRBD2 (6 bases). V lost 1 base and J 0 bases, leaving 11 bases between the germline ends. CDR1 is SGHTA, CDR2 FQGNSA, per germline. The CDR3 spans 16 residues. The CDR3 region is CASSLVYGSSTDTQYF. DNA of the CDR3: TGTGCCAGCAGCTTAGTTTACGGGAGTAGCACAGATACGCAGTATTTT.

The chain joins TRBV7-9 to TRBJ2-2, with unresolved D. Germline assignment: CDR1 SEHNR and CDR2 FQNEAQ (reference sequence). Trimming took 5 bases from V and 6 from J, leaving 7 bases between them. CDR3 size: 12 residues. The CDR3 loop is CASSPDSGELFF. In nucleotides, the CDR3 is TGTGCCAGCAGCCCAGACTCCGGGGAGCTGTTTTTT.